This T cell receptor beta chain was recorded in a study of blood T cell repertoires in COVID-19. V shed 5 bases, J shed 6 bases, and the junction held 6 bases outside the gene matches. The CDR3 is made up of 14 amino acids. Germline V lookup: CDR1 SGHVS, CDR2 FQNEAQ. The repertoire was sequenced with immunoSEQ multiplex PCR; TCRdb's copy has only in-frame clones and lacks some. The sample yields some 330,000 clones, about 90% seen once. Sequencing input: PBMCs or T cells enriched from blood (not recorded which). V gene TRBV7-8 combines with J gene TRBJ2-7; TRBD2 aligns across 11 bases. This receptor was obtained from a man aged 25-45 years who had recovered from COVID-19. CDR3 DNA sequence: TGTGCCAGCAGCGTGGTAGCGGGGGGGCTCGAGCAGTACTTC. Encoded protein: CASSVVAGGLEQYF.